Reported below is one T cell receptor (beta chain). What this receptor recognizes is not known. No qualities accompany the bases; no much larger clone lies one base away. The sample comes from a study of T cell responses to AZD1222 COVID-19 vaccine listed by TCRdb under 2021. Background on the whole study: A total of over 230 trial participants underwent TCR sequencing, of whom nearly 210 received two doses of AZD1222 and roughly 25 received two doses of the MenACWY control vaccine. Trial participants were enrolled by age into subgroups of 18-55, 56-69 and 70-plus years, and about 150, 27 and 61 TCR-sequenced participants, respectively, were included in these subgroups. What the research found in general, with its limitations: Vaccine-associated CD4 TCRs spanned the whole spike protein, with dominant responses in regions 160-218 and 743-854. Conclusions about previously exposed vaccinees are limited, since just five to seven AZD1222 recipients were seropositive for SARS-CoV-2 at baseline. The 56-69-year group was small, and its depth increase did not reach significance, likely because of low power. Nearly half of unique spike-specific TCRs reportedly recognized epitopes outside regions mutated in the B.1.351 and B.1.1.7 variants. Participants were mostly white British, with more females than males. The authors suggested clonal diversity may have been underestimated. Because no samples from the day 14 peak response were available, repertoires could be characterized only after the peak T cell response. After two AZD1222 doses, both the breadth and the depth of spike-specific TCRs were significantly higher than at day 0 and than in MenACWY recipients.

Including cysteine and phenylalanine, the CDR3 has 12 amino acids. CDR3 DNA is the only sequence kept; it has 36 bases, read in frame from the first base. The germline V gene provides CDR1 MNHEY and CDR2 SVGEGT. The V and J ends are trimmed by 5 bases and 0 bases, leaving 4 bases between them. The CDR3 regions of human TCRbeta chains were analyzed by immunosequencing. As for how the authors treated the data: TCRs in the repertoires were matched against a reference library of SARS-CoV-2-specific TCRs that had been generated with the MIRA antigen-specificity platform. Breadth was defined as the fraction of unique TCRs that were SARS-CoV-2-associated, and depth was defined as the fraction of total T cells that were SARS-CoV-2-associated. Using the MIRA data, each spike-specific TCR was mapped to the spike region that the TCR reacts to and placed in a CD4 or CD8 class. Log10-transformed breadth and depth values were compared by one-way ANOVA with Sidak's multiple comparisons tests. TCRdb limited this immuneACCESS table to in-frame rearrangements with V and J called. A share of clones is missing; checked studies link under half to unresolved V genes, and the rest is unexplained. Clone size and the V and J calls come from that table; the DNA yielded D and trimming. This sample lists roughly 84,000 clones; around nine tenths were detected once. Around 10% of the sample comes from the top ten.

The sample's time point label, in plain terms: about 28 days (+/-7) after the second vaccine dose. AZD1222 recipients given second doses at about 4 weeks or at about 12 weeks were pooled, since spike-specific TCR depth and breadth were not found to differ between the two schedules. The vaccinee samples were drawn from two UK trials, COV001 and COV002, one of which was a single-blind randomized controlled phase 2/3 trial testing AZD1222 (ChAdOx1 nCoV-19) in healthy adults. For TCRbeta chain sequencing, PBMC samples were collected from trial participants at day 0 and at day 28 after the second dose.

The TCR originated in an adult who received the AZD1222 COVID-19 vaccine. The chain couples TRBV6-2 or TRBV6-3 to TRBJ1-1; the D gene identity is not certain. The source material was peripheral blood, sampled 28 days after the second AZD1222 dose. The DNA is as follows: TGTGCCAGCAGTCAAGTGAACACTGAAGCTTTCTTT. This codes for CASSQVNTEAFF.